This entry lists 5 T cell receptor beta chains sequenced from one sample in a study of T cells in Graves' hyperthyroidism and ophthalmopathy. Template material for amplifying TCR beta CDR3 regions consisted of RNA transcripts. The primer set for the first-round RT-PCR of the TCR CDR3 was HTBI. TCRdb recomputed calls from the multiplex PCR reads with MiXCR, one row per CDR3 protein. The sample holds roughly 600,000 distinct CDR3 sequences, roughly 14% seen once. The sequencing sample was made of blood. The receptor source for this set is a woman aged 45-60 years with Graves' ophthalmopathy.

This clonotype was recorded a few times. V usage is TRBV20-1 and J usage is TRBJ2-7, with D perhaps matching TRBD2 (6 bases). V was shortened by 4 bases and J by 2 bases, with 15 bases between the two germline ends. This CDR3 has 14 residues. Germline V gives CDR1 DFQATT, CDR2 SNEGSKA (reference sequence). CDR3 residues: CSAKGLQFTYEQYF. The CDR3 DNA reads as TGCAGTGCTAAGGGACTCCAGTTCACCTACGAGCAGTACTTC.

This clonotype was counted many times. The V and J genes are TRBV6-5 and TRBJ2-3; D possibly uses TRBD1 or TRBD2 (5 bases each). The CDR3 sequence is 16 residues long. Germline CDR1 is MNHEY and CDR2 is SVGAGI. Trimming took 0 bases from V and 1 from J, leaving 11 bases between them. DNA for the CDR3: TGTGCCAGCAGTTACTCACATCGGGGCCGCACAGATACGCAGTATTTT. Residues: CASSYSHRGRTDTQYF.

CDR3 in amino acids: CASSTLLGAGGNTFGNEQFF. The CDR3, as DNA: TGTGCCAGTAGTACACTACTCGGAGCGGGAGGGAATACATTCGGCAATGAGCAGTTCTTC. The chain employs TRBV19 and TRBJ2-1, with 10 bases fitting TRBD2. Trimming cost V 4 bases and J 6 bases; bases outside gene matches: 21. The CDR3 spans 20 residues. The V gene's germline CDR1 is LNHDA and CDR2 SQIVND (reference sequence).

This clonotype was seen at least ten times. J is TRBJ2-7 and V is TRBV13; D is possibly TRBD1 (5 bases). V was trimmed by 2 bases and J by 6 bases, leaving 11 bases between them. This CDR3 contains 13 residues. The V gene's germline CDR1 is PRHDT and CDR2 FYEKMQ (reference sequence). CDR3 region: CASSLFKGREQYF. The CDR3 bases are TGTGCCAGCAGCTTATTTAAGGGGCGCGAGCAGTACTTC. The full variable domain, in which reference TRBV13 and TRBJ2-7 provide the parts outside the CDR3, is AAGVIQSPRHLIKEKRETATLKCYPIPRHDTVYWYQQGPGQDPQFLISFYEKMQSDKGSIPDRFSAQQFSDYHSELNMSSLELGDSALYFCASSLFKGREQYFGPGTRLTVT.

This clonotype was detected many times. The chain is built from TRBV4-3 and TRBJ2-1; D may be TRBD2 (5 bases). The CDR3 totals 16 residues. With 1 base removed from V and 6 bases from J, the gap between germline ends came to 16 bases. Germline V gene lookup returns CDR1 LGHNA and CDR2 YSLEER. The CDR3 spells CASSQVRGSKTNEQFF. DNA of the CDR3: TGCGCCAGCAGCCAAGTTCGGGGTTCGAAAACCAATGAGCAGTTCTTC.